A single sample gave rise to the 2 T cell receptor beta chains below, sequenced in a study of T-cell memory formation after mild COVID-19. MiXCR, applied by TCRdb to the 5' RACE reads, yields one record per CDR3 protein. Altogether about 320,000 distinct CDR3 sequences are present, 14% being singletons, with the ten largest covering around a fifth. The material sequenced was PBMCs or a T cell subset sorted from them (not recorded which). These receptors were obtained from a man between 18 and 35 years old who had mild COVID-19 (a few samples of this study predate the infection). Cell type and time point are not known.

The chain combines TRBV12-3 or TRBV12-4 with TRBJ2-1, with 12 bases aligning to TRBD2. Unmatched junction bases numbered 8, after V lost 5 bases and J lost 3 bases. The CDR3 extends over 17 amino acids. The CDR3 region has the DNA TGTGCCAGCAGTCCGCTAGCGGGGGGGACTTTCTACAATGAGCAGTTCTTC. Its translation: CASSPLAGGTFYNEQFF.

This clonotype was recorded a few times. J is TRBJ2-1 and V is TRBV6-5; D unresolved. V was clipped by 7 bases and J by 0 bases, with 10 bases between them. This CDR3 is 14 amino acids long. The germline V gene encodes CDR1 MNHEY and CDR2 SVGAGI. DNA for the CDR3: TGTGCCAGCACCGGCGCCCGCTCCTACAATGAGCAGTTCTTC. This gives the protein CASTGARSYNEQFF.